This entry is about one T cell receptor (beta chain). The target antigen is unknown. The sample is drawn from a study of OX40 agonist ivuxolimab in advanced cancers. Study information: Patients were dosed intravenously with ivuxolimab at 0.01 to 10 mg/kg every 2 weeks. Melanoma, hepatocellular carcinoma, head and neck or renal cell cancer occurred in dose-escalation patients. Age averaged 60 years (range roughly 23 to 80), and around 87% were male. Study outcomes and limitations: Compared with CD4+, CD8+ T cells on average had more expanded clones.

Sequencing was performed with immunoSEQ multiplex PCR; in TCRdb, only in-frame clones are kept and a portion is missing. The sample holds 45,000 to 65,000 clones, about nine tenths seen once. V was pared by 4 bases and J by 5 bases, with 10 bases between. The CDR3 spans 13 residues. The sample consisted of CD4+ or CD8+ T cells sorted from blood, taken in a trial of the OX40 agonist ivuxolimab. The chain couples TRBV23-1 to TRBJ2-3, with a tentative D call TRBD1 (5 bases). TRBV23-1 is reported as an ORF; its role is uncertain. The TCR sequence derives from an adult with an advanced solid tumor such as melanoma, head and neck, liver or kidney cancer. For the CDR3, the DNA is TGCGCCAGCAGTCTCCTGACAGAAGATACGCAGTATTTT. Translated: CASSLLTEDTQYF.